The 2 T cell receptor beta chains below all came from one sample that was sequenced in a study of blood T cell repertoires in COVID-19. Assay: immunoSEQ multiplex PCR; the TCRdb copy retains only in-frame clones and omits some. The sample contains under 250,000 clones, 65% to 85% of which appear only once. Sequencing was carried out using peripheral blood. The receptors shown here come from a woman aged 40 to 50 who had recovered from COVID-19.

The chain couples TRBV24-1 to TRBJ1-5, with D possibly being TRBD1 (5 bases). The CDR3 has 14 amino acids. Germline CDR1 KGHDR, CDR2 SFDVKD. Trimming pared 7 bases from V and 3 bases from J, leaving 12 bases between. As DNA, the CDR3 is TGTGCCACCAGCCCCGGGGGTTTCAATCAGCCCCAGCATTTT. It yields the protein CATSPGGFNQPQHF.

The J gene is TRBJ2-1, the V gene TRBV12-3 or TRBV12-4, with D hard to call. V lost 4 bases to trimming and J lost 6 bases, with 4 bases between them. This CDR3 is built from 11 residues. CDR3 bases: TGTGCCAGCAGTTCCCGCAATGAGCAGTTCTTC. Its translation is CASSSRNEQFF.